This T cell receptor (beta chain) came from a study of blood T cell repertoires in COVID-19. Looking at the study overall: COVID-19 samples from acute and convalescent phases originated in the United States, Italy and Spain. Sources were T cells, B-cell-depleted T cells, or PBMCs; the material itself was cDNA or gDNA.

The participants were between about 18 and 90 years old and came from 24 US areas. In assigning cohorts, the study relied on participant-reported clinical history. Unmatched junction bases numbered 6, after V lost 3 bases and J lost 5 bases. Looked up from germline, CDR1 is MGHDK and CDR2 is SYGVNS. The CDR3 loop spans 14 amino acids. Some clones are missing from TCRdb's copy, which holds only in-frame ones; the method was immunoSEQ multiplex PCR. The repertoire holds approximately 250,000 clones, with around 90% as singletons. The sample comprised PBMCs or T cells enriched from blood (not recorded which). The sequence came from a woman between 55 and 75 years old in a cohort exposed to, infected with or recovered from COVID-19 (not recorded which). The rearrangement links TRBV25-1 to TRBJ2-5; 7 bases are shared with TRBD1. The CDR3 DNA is TGTGCCAGCAGTGAGTACAGGGGTACCGAGACCCAGTACTTC. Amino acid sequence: CASSEYRGTETQYF.